Following are 7 T cell receptor beta chains from one sample sequenced in a study of T cell responses to AZD1222 COVID-19 vaccine. Produced via immunoSEQ multiplex PCR; TCRdb's table is partial and in-frame only. The sample has about 170,000 clones, approximately 94% seen once. The sample here was peripheral blood, taken on day 0 of AZD1222 vaccination. The receptors were sampled from an adult in good health.

V usage is TRBV30 and J usage is TRBJ1-3; D remains ambiguous. Per the germline V gene, CDR1 is GTSNPN and CDR2 is SVGIG (reference sequence). The CDR3 has 13 residues. V was trimmed by 3 bases and J by 4 bases, leaving 10 bases between them. CDR3 sequence: CAWSEVGGNTIYF. The CDR3, as DNA: TGTGCCTGGAGCGAGGTCGGGGGAAACACCATATATTTT.

This clone has a handful of counts. The V gene is TRBV21-1, the J gene TRBJ1-3; TRBD1 is taken as the D call from the table, unchecked against the DNA. TRBV21-1 is a known pseudogene. The CDR3 covers 17 residues. CDR3 nucleotides: TGTGCCAGCAGCAGGGCCAGAGCTCCTGGTTCTGGAAACACCATATATTTT. It codes for CASSRARAPGSGNTIYF.

The chain links TRBV18 to TRBJ2-7; D unresolved. This CDR3 is built from 13 residues. Germline CDR1 and CDR2: KGHSH and LQKENI. V lost 1 base and J 3 bases, leaving 7 bases between the germline ends. The CDR3 sequence is CASSPRDIYEQYF. The CDR3 bases are TGTGCCAGCTCACCACGCGACATCTACGAGCAGTACTTC. Using reference TRBV18 and TRBJ2-7 for the parts outside the CDR3, the full variable domain is NAGVMQNPRHLVRRRGQEARLRCSPMKGHSHVYWYRQLPEEGLKFMVYLQKENIIDESGMPKERFSAEFPKEGPSILRIQQVVRGDSAAYFCASSPRDIYEQYFGPGTRLTVT.

CDR3 region: CASSPEGDTEAFF. CDR3 in DNA: TGTGCCAGCTCACCGGAAGGGGACACTGAAGCTTTCTTT. The gene calls are TRBV18 and TRBJ1-1; tentatively, D is TRBD1 (5 bases). There are 13 residues in the CDR3. The V end lost 3 bases, the J end lost 3 bases, and 8 bases lay between the germline ends. CDR1 KGHSH and CDR2 LQKENI come from the germline V gene.

This sequence joins TRBV11-2 and TRBJ2-2, with D maybe TRBD2 (5 bases). Between the trimmed V and J ends, which lost 1 base and 1 base, there was a span of 7 bases. The CDR3 loop spans 15 amino acids. Germline CDR1 is SGHAT and CDR2 is FQNNGV. CDR3 bases: TGTGCCAGCAGCTTAGGGAGGCTGAACACCGGGGAGCTGTTTTTT. This sequence encodes CASSLGRLNTGELFF.

This rearrangement joins TRBV7-2 to TRBJ2-7; TRBD2 matches 16 bases. CDR1 is SGHTA, CDR2 FQGNSA, per germline. The CDR3 runs to 16 residues. The J segment lost 3 bases and the V segment lost 4 bases, leaving 3 bases of the junction unmatched. CDR3 sequence: CASSSGLAGGIYEQYF. As DNA, the CDR3 is TGTGCCAGCAGCTCGGGACTAGCGGGGGGGATCTACGAGCAGTACTTC.

The chain couples TRBV7-9 to TRBJ2-7, with D uncertain. V lost 5 bases and J lost 6, with 11 bases in between. The CDR3 is 12 residues long. CDR1 and CDR2 (germline): SEHNR, FQNEAQ (reference sequence). The CDR3 sequence is CASSPGFSEQYF. The DNA of the CDR3 is TGTGCCAGCAGCCCTGGGTTCTCCGAGCAGTACTTC. The entire variable domain, with the rest obtained from reference TRBV7-9 and TRBJ2-7, is as follows: DTGVSQNPRHKITKRGQNVTFRCDPISEHNRLYWYRQTLGQGPEFLTYFQNEAQLEKSRLLSDRFSAERPKGSFSTLEIQRTEQGDSAMYLCASSPGFSEQYFGPGTRLTVT.